One T cell receptor beta chain is described in this entry. The PCR had 60 Vbeta and 13 Jbeta primers. Only in-frame clones appear in the TCRdb table, and some are missing; sequencing was by immunoSEQ multiplex PCR. The sample has about 83,000 clones, roughly 77% seen once. These data originate in a study of cytomegalovirus exposure and HLA in healthy donors. Germline CDR1 is SGHTA and CDR2 is FQGTGA. Germline trimming cut 5 bases from V and 2 bases from J; bases unmatched to any gene: 9. This CDR3 region has 17 residues. The sequence derives from a man aged 55 to 70 in good health and CMV-seronegative. This chain links TRBV7-3 with TRBJ2-3; 11 nucleotides line up with TRBD2. Sequencing input: PBMCs. For the CDR3, the DNA is TGTGCCAGCAGCCCGGGGGTACTAGCGGGGGTCACAGATACGCAGTATTTT. Residues: CASSPGVLAGVTDTQYF.